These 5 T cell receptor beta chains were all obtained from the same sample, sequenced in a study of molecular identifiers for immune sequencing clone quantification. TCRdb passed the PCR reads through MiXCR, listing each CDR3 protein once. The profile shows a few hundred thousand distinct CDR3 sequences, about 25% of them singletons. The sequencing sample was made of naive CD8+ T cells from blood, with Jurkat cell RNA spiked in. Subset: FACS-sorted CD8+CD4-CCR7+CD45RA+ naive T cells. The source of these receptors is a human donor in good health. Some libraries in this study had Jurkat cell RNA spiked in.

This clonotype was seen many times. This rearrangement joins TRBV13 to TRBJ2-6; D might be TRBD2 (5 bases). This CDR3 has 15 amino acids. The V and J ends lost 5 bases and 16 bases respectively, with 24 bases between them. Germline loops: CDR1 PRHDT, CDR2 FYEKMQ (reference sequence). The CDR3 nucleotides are TGTGCCAGCAGCCCGACCGGAGGTAGGAGGCTCCATCTGACTTTC. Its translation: CASSPTGGRRLHLTF.

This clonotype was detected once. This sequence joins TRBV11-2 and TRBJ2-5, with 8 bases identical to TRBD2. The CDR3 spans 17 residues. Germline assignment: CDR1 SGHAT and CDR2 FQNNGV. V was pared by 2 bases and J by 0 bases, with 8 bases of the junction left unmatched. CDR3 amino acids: CASSLPYPAGDQETQYF. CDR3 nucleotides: TGTGCCAGCAGCTTACCCTACCCAGCGGGGGACCAAGAGACCCAGTACTTC.

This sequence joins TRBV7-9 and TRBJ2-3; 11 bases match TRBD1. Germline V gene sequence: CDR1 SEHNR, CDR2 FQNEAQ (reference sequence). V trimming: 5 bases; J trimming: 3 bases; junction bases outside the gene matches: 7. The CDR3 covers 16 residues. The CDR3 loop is CASSLGQGARTDTQYF. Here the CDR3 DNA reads TGTGCCAGCAGCCTAGGACAGGGGGCTAGGACAGATACGCAGTATTTT. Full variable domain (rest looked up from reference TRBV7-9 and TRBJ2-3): DTGVSQNPRHKITKRGQNVTFRCDPISEHNRLYWYRQTLGQGPEFLTYFQNEAQLEKSRLLSDRFSAERPKGSFSTLEIQRTEQGDSAMYLCASSLGQGARTDTQYFGPGTRLTVL.

CDR3: CASSEGLLYSNQPQHF. DNA for the CDR3: TGTGCCAGCAGTGAAGGCCTTCTCTATAGCAATCAGCCCCAGCATTTT. The chain links TRBV6-1 to TRBJ1-5; D remains ambiguous. V lost 1 base, J lost 0 bases, and 10 bases lay in between. Germline CDR1 and CDR2: MNHNS and SASEGT. The CDR3 totals 16 residues.

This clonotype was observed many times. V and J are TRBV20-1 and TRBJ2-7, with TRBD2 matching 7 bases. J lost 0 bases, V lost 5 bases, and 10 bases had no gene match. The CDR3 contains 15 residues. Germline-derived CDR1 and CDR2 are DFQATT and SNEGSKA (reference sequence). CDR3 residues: CSAGRDGGSSYEQYF. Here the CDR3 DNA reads TGCAGTGCTGGACGTGATGGCGGGAGCTCCTACGAGCAGTACTTC.